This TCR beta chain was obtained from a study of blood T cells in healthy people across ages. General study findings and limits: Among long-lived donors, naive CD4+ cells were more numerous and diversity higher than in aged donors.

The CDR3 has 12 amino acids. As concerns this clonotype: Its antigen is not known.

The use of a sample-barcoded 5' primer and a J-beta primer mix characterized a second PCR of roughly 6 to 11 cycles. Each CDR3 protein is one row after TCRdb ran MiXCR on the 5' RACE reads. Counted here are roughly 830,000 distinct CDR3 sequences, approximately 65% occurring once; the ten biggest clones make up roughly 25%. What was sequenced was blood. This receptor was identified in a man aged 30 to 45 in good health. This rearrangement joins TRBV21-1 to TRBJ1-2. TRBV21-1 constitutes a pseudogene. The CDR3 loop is CASSCNGQFYTF. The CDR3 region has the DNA TGTGCCAGCAGCTGCAATGGGCAGTTCTACACCTTC.